This is a list of T cell receptor beta chains from one sample in a study of T cells in Graves' hyperthyroidism and ophthalmopathy. MiXCR was run by TCRdb on the multiplex PCR reads, yielding one entry per CDR3 protein. The sample contains around 600,000 distinct CDR3 sequences, 16% of which appear only once. Sequencing was performed on blood. These receptor sequences come from a woman between 35 and 50 years old with Graves' ophthalmopathy. The CDR3 runs from the conserved cysteine through the conserved F or W. The D gene is left open where the match is weak. For some rows the clone size is stated as once, few or many, or as a class when expanded; others skip it.

TRBV9	.	few	TRBJ1-2	CASSAAGTPYGYTF	TGTGCCAGCAGCGCGGCCGGGACACCCTATGGCTACACCTTC
TRBV6-1	.	many	TRBJ1-5	CASNPGPTPPQHF	TGTGCCAGCAATCCGGGCCCAACCCCGCCCCAGCATTTT
TRBV2	TRBD1	.	TRBJ1-6	CASGGQGYNSPLHF	TGTGCCAGCGGAGGACAGGGCTATAATTCACCCCTCCACTTT
TRBV19	TRBD2	.	TRBJ2-1	CASSMLAGSSYNEQFF	TGTGCCAGTAGTATGCTAGCGGGATCCTCCTACAATGAGCAGTTCTTC
TRBV7-9	.	.	TRBJ1-5	CASSPLRTAGDQPQHF	TGTGCCAGCAGCCCGCTACGGACAGCTGGTGATCAGCCCCAGCATTTT
TRBV28	TRBD1	many	TRBJ1-1	CASSIYRGRGVNTEAFF	TGTGCCAGCAGTATCTACAGGGGGCGCGGAGTGAACACTGAAGCTTTCTTT
TRBV18	.	many	TRBJ2-1	CASQDSENNEQFF	TGTGCCAGTCAGGACAGTGAGAACAATGAGCAGTTCTTC
TRBV12-3/TRBV12-4	.	few	TRBJ1-6	CASSLVGEVLFGRNSPLHF	TGTGCCAGCAGTTTGGTGGGTGAGGTGTTATTCGGGAGAAATTCACCCCTCCACTTT
TRBV12-3/TRBV12-4	TRBD2	many	TRBJ2-3	CASSALAGVGDTQYF	TGTGCCAGCAGCGCACTAGCGGGAGTAGGGGATACGCAGTATTTT
TRBV4-1	.	few	TRBJ1-5	CASSQVFTGNQPQHF	TGCGCCAGCAGCCAAGTTTTTACGGGCAATCAGCCCCAGCATTTT
TRBV9	TRBD2	.	TRBJ2-3	CASSFRLAGGYDTQYF	TGTGCCAGCAGCTTCCGACTAGCGGGGGGCTATGATACGCAGTATTTT
TRBV12-3/TRBV12-4	.	many	TRBJ2-7	CASSFGQFPYEQYF	TGTGCCAGCAGTTTTGGGCAGTTTCCCTACGAGCAGTACTTC
TRBV12-3/TRBV12-4	TRBD1	.	TRBJ2-2	CASSLDRGSDTGELFF	TGTGCCAGCAGTTTAGACAGGGGATCGGACACCGGGGAGCTGTTTTTT
TRBV6-1	TRBD2	few	TRBJ2-2	CASSESVRGRSNTGELFF	TGTGCCAGCAGTGAATCCGTCCGCGGGAGATCGAACACCGGGGAGCTGTTTTTT
TRBV3-1	.	.	TRBJ2-5	CASSQGPGAQETQYF	TGTGCCAGCAGCCAAGGGCCGGGGGCTCAAGAGACCCAGTACTTC
TRBV7-9	TRBD1	.	TRBJ1-2	CASSLKGADGYTF	TGTGCCAGCAGTTTAAAGGGGGCGGACGGCTACACCTTC
TRBV29-1	TRBD2	.	TRBJ2-1	CSARGSGSLNEQFF	TGCAGCGCGCGGGGTAGCGGGAGCCTCAATGAGCAGTTCTTC
TRBV10-3	.	many	TRBJ1-1	CAISDVGNTEAFF	TGTGCCATCAGTGATGTGGGAAACACTGAAGCTTTCTTT
TRBV12-3/TRBV12-4	.	many	TRBJ1-2	CASQYSPYGYTF	TGTGCCAGCCAGTACTCACCCTATGGCTACACCTTC
TRBV20-1	.	few	TRBJ2-7	CSARVPDRDYEQYF	TGCAGTGCTAGAGTACCGGACAGAGACTACGAGCAGTACTTC
TRBV5-1	.	.	TRBJ2-3	CASSLEVGVTDTQYF	TGCGCCAGCAGCTTGGAAGTCGGAGTCACAGATACGCAGTATTTT
TRBV6-2/TRBV6-3	.	many	TRBJ2-3	CASSGLLDSADTQYF	TGTGCCAGCAGCGGACTACTTGATAGTGCAGATACGCAGTATTTT
TRBV28	.	many	TRBJ2-7	CASSLPQGGARSVQYF	TGTGCCAGCAGTTTGCCCCAAGGAGGGGCGCGGTCGGTGCAGTACTTC
TRBV7-2	.	few	TRBJ1-6	CASSLPSLSQAPLHF	TGTGCCAGCAGCTTACCCTCGTTGTCTCAAGCACCCCTCCACTTT
TRBV5-1	TRBD1	.	TRBJ1-2	CASSLQPGQGAPIYGYTF	TGCGCCAGCAGCCTCCAACCGGGACAGGGGGCTCCTATCTATGGCTACACCTTC
TRBV7-9	.	few	TRBJ1-2	CASSSDVNYGYTF	TGTGCCAGCAGCTCTGACGTTAACTATGGCTACACCTTC
TRBV29-1	TRBD1	.	TRBJ1-2	CSVKGQGNYGYTF	TGCAGCGTTAAGGGACAGGGGAACTATGGCTACACCTTC
TRBV4-1	TRBD1	few	TRBJ2-7	CASSQVWTGAVPYEQYF	TGCGCCAGCAGCCAAGTTTGGACAGGGGCGGTTCCCTACGAGCAGTACTTC
TRBV7-9	.	.	TRBJ1-2	CASSFQLAGYGYTF	TGTGCCAGCAGCTTTCAACTAGCTGGCTATGGCTACACCTTC
TRBV13	.	many	TRBJ1-5	CASSVRNQPQHF	TGTGCCAGCAGCGTGAGGAATCAGCCCCAGCATTTT
TRBV30	.	few	TRBJ1-2	CAWSLPDNYGYTF	TGTGCCTGGAGCCTTCCAGATAACTATGGCTACACCTTC
TRBV12-3/TRBV12-4	.	.	TRBJ2-5	CASSPTGWETQYF	TGTGCCAGCAGTCCCACAGGGTGGGAGACCCAGTACTTC
TRBV3-1	.	few	TRBJ2-2	CASSRPILGGFHTGELFF	TGTGCCAGCAGCAGACCCATCCTTGGCGGGTTTCACACCGGGGAGCTGTTTTTT
TRBV28	TRBD1	many	TRBJ1-6	CASSSAGQDNSPLHF	TGTGCCAGCAGTTCCGCGGGACAGGATAATTCACCCCTCCACTTT
TRBV5-5	.	many	TRBJ1-1	CASSWGPYTEAFF	TGTGCCAGCAGCTGGGGGCCGTACACTGAAGCTTTCTTT
TRBV6-6	.	many	TRBJ2-5	CASSYSISGAGTQYF	TGTGCCAGCAGTTACTCGATTTCGGGGGCTGGGACCCAGTACTTC
TRBV20-1	.	many	TRBJ1-1	CTQGGRTEAFF	TGCACCCAAGGTGGTAGGACTGAAGCTTTCTTT
TRBV18	TRBD1	few	TRBJ2-1	CASSPPAGGFNEQFF	TGTGCCAGCTCACCACCGGCAGGGGGTTTCAATGAGCAGTTCTTC
TRBV18	.	many	TRBJ1-1	CASSPASGPTEAFF	TGTGCCAGCTCACCAGCGTCAGGTCCCACTGAAGCTTTCTTT